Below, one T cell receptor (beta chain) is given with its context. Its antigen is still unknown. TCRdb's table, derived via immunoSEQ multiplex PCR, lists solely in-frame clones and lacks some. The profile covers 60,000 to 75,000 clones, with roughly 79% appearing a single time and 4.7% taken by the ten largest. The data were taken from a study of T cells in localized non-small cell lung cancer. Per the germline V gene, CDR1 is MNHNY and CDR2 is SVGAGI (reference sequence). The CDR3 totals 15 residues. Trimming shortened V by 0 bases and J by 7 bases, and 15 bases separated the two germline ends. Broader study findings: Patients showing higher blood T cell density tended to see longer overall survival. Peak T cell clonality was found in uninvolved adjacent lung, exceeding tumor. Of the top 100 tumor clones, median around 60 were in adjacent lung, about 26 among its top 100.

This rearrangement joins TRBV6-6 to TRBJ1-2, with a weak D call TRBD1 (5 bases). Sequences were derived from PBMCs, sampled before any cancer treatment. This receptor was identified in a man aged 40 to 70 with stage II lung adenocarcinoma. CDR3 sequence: CASSYSGEGVGGYTF. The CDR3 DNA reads TGTGCCAGCAGTTACTCGGGGGAGGGAGTGGGTGGCTACACCTTC.